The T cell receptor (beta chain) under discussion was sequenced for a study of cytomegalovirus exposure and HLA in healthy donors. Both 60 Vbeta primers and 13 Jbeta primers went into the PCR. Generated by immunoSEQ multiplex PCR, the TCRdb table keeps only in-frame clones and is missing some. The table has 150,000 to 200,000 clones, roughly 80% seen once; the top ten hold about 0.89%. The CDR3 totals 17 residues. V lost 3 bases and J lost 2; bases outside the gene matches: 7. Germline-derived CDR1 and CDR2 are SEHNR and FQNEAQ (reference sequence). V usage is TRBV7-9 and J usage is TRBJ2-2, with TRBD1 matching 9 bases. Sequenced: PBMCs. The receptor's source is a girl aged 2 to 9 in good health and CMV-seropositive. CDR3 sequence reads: CASSFRVQGANTGELFF. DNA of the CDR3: TGTGCCAGCAGCTTTAGGGTACAGGGGGCCAACACCGGGGAGCTGTTTTTT.